The 10 T cell receptor beta chains below all came from one sample that was sequenced in a study of cytomegalovirus exposure and HLA in healthy donors. Primers: 60 Vbeta forward and 13 Jbeta reverse. Profiled with immunoSEQ multiplex PCR; TCRdb holds only in-frame clones, not every one. This sample carries fewer than 250,000 clones, over 60% of them seen once, and the ten largest clones take around 0.99%. Specimen: PBMCs. Receptor source: a woman in her thirties or forties in good health and CMV-seronegative.

The rearrangement uses TRBV19 and TRBJ2-3, with D perhaps matching TRBD1 (5 bases). V was clipped by 10 bases and J by 0 bases, with 11 bases between them. This CDR3 region has 13 residues. The germline V gene encodes CDR1 LNHDA and CDR2 SQIVND (reference sequence). The CDR3 protein is CATQDTSTDTQYF. The CDR3 DNA is TGTGCCACTCAGGACACAAGCACAGATACGCAGTATTTT.

This chain connects TRBV7-3 to TRBJ2-5; 10 bases are shared with TRBD2. This CDR3 spans 16 amino acids. V trimming: 2 bases; J trimming: 5 bases; junction bases outside the gene matches: 8. Germline V gives CDR1 SGHTA, CDR2 FQGTGA. This CDR3 reads CASSLQASGSSETQYF. The DNA of the CDR3 is TGTGCCAGCAGCTTACAAGCTAGCGGGAGCTCGGAGACCCAGTACTTC.

This clone was observed a single time. This CDR3 is CTSSPTHNYGYTF. In DNA form, the CDR3 reads TGCACCAGCAGCCCCACTCATAACTATGGCTACACCTTC. This chain uses TRBV1 with TRBJ1-2. TRBV1 is recorded as a pseudogene. The CDR3 covers 13 residues.

The gene calls are TRBV5-1 and TRBJ1-2; no clear D gene. CDR3 length: 15 amino acids. Germline V CDR1 and CDR2: SGHRS, YFSETQ. Trimming stripped 1 base from V and 5 bases from J, with 15 bases between. Here the CDR3 reads CASSLRTGSDYGYTF. In DNA, the CDR3 is TGCGCCAGCAGCTTGCGTACGGGGTCCGATTATGGCTACACCTTC.

A single count supports this clone. The rearrangement links TRBV6-6 to TRBJ1-4, with TRBD1 as a possible D gene (5 bases). Germline lookup yields CDR1 MNHNY and CDR2 SVGAGI (reference sequence). The germline V and J ends were trimmed by 8 bases and 5 bases, with 6 bases remaining between them. CDR3 length: 11 amino acids. CDR3 nucleotide sequence: TGTGCCAGCCGGGGGAATGAAAAACTGTTTTTT. Its protein is CASRGNEKLFF.

The V call is TRBV28, the J call TRBJ2-7, with D perhaps matching TRBD1 (6 bases). CDR3 length: 14 amino acids. Trimming took 7 bases from V and 4 from J, leaving 17 bases between them. Germline V gives CDR1 MDHEN, CDR2 SYDVKM. The CDR3 coding sequence is TGTGCCAGCACATCCGGGCAGGGGATGTACGAGCAGTACTTC. Its protein is CASTSGQGMYEQYF. The full variable domain, with the rest looked up from reference TRBV28 and TRBJ2-7, is DVKVTQSSRYLVKRTGEKVFLECVQDMDHENMFWYRQDPGLGLRLIYFSYDVKMKEKGDIPEGYSVSREKKERFSLILESASTNQTSMYLCASTSGQGMYEQYFGPGTRLTVT.

In this sample, this clone turned up a few times. The chain is built from TRBV12-5 and TRBJ1-1; weak D call: TRBD1 (6 bases). The CDR3 has 16 amino acids. Trimming pared 0 bases from V and 1 base from J, leaving 12 bases between. Per germline, CDR1 LGHNT and CDR2 FRNRAP. CDR3 sequence (DNA): TGTGCTAGTGGTTTGGTAGGGACATTGAAGAACACTGAAGCTTTCTTT. It codes for CASGLVGTLKNTEAFF.

This chain links TRBV9 with TRBJ2-2; 8 bases are a match to TRBD2. The J segment lost 1 base and the V segment lost 0 bases, leaving 8 bases of the junction unmatched. The CDR3 runs 18 residues. Germline V gene data show CDR1 as SGDLS and CDR2 as YYNGEE. The CDR3 DNA is TGTGCCAGCAGCGTAGTTGGTACTAGCGGTTTGAACACCGGGGAGCTGTTTTTT. Protein sequence: CASSVVGTSGLNTGELFF.

The J gene is TRBJ2-3, the V gene TRBV28, with 14 positions matching TRBD2. V was pared by 8 bases and J by 3 bases, with 13 bases of the junction left unmatched. Germline CDR1 and CDR2: MDHEN and SYDVKM. The CDR3 covers 18 residues. DNA of the CDR3: TGTGCCAGCCTGAGGACTAGCGGGAGGACCTCCCAAACAGATACGCAGTATTTT. It yields the protein CASLRTSGRTSQTDTQYF.

This clone is a singleton in its sample. The genes are TRBV7-9 and TRBJ2-3, with 7 bases fitting TRBD1. Germline lookup yields CDR1 SEHNR and CDR2 FQNEAQ (reference sequence). This CDR3 is built from 15 residues. After removal of 5 bases from V and 0 bases from J, the junction contained 5 bases not matched to a gene. In DNA form, the CDR3 reads TGTGCCAGCAGCCGGGACAGTCCTAGCACAGATACGCAGTATTTT. Amino acid sequence: CASSRDSPSTDTQYF.